This entry lists 21 T cell receptor beta chains sequenced from one sample in a study of T cell changes during pregnancy in multiple sclerosis. Clones were sequenced by immunoSEQ multiplex PCR, and TCRdb holds only the in-frame ones, with some missing. The data hold around 70,000 clones, with 90% to 95% observed a single time. The input for sequencing was peripheral blood, taken in the third trimester of pregnancy. These TCRs come from a female donor with multiple sclerosis, enrolled in a pregnancy study.

This sequence joins TRBV11-3 and TRBJ2-3; the D gene is possibly TRBD2 (7 bases). V was cut by 5 bases and J by 2 bases, with 14 bases left in between. CDR1 is SGHNT and CDR2 is YENEEA in the germline V gene. This CDR3 comprises 15 residues. The CDR3 loop is CASSLGGGSTDTQYF. In DNA form, the CDR3 reads TGTGCCAGCAGCCTGGGGGGGGGCTCCACAGATACGCAGTATTTT.

V usage is TRBV19 and J usage is TRBJ2-3; the match to TRBD2 covers 14 bases. The V gene end was trimmed by 5 bases and the J gene end by 5 bases; junction bases not matched to a gene: 6. The germline gives CDR1 LNHDA, CDR2 SQIVND (reference sequence). The length of the CDR3 is 16 residues. CDR3 in amino acids: CASSSRLAGGKDTQYF. CDR3 nucleotide sequence: TGTGCCAGTAGTTCACGACTAGCGGGGGGGAAAGATACGCAGTATTTT.

This clone was picked up one time. The chain carries TRBV9 and TRBJ2-4, with 8 nucleotides matching TRBD1. The CDR3 extends over 14 amino acids. J gave up 6 bases and V 3 bases, and 5 bases lay outside the gene matches. Germline CDR1 is SGDLS and CDR2 is YYNGEE. The CDR3 reads CASSETGATNIQYF. In DNA form, the CDR3 reads TGTGCCAGCAGCGAGACAGGGGCTACAAACATTCAGTACTTC.

The V gene is TRBV9, the J gene TRBJ1-2; 7 positions agree with TRBD1. J was trimmed by 5 bases and V by 0 bases; bases with no gene match: 4. This CDR3 is 14 amino acids long. From germline, CDR1 is SGDLS and CDR2 YYNGEE. CDR3 in amino acids: CASSVGAGGYGYTF. CDR3 DNA sequence: TGTGCCAGCAGCGTAGGCGCAGGGGGATATGGCTACACCTTC.

This clone is a singleton in its sample. The gene calls are TRBV6-1 and TRBJ1-5, with 8 nucleotides matching TRBD1. Per the germline V gene, CDR1 is MNHNS and CDR2 is SASEGT. The ends lost 0 bases at V and 0 bases at J; junction bases unmatched: 7. The length of the CDR3 is 18 residues. The DNA of the CDR3 is TGTGCCAGCAGTGAAGCCAGCACAGGGGGAAATAGCAATCAGCCCCAGCATTTT. Translation gives CASSEASTGGNSNQPQHF.

This clone was found once. The chain couples TRBV11-2 to TRBJ2-1; D possibly corresponds to TRBD1 (5 bases). The CDR3 has 14 residues. Between the trimmed V and J ends, which lost 5 bases and 3 bases, there was a span of 11 bases. The germline V gene encodes CDR1 SGHAT and CDR2 FQNNGV. In DNA, the CDR3 is TGTGCCAGCAGCCTGGGGCAGAACTACAATGAGCAGTTCTTC. This gives the protein CASSLGQNYNEQFF.

The V gene is TRBV6-6, the J gene TRBJ2-3, with D possibly TRBD2 on 7 matching bases. The V gene's germline CDR1 is MNHNY and CDR2 SVGAGI (reference sequence). This CDR3 has 16 amino acids. With 2 bases removed from V and 0 bases from J, the gap between germline ends came to 12 bases. Here the CDR3 DNA reads TGTGCCAGCAGTTACGTTGGGGGGGCCAGCACAGATACGCAGTATTTT. As protein: CASSYVGGASTDTQYF.

The chain uses TRBV7-2 and TRBJ2-1; possibly TRBD1 for D (5 bases). Germline-derived CDR1 and CDR2 are SGHTA and FQGNSA. Deletions cut 2 bases from V and 7 bases from J, with 15 bases between. The CDR3 length is 15 residues. The chain's CDR3 is CASSLTTGKGNEQFF. As DNA, the CDR3 is TGTGCCAGCAGCTTAACAACAGGAAAAGGGAATGAGCAGTTCTTC.

The J gene is TRBJ2-3, the V gene TRBV5-8; tentatively, D is TRBD1 (6 bases). The germline CDR1 and CDR2 sequences are SGHTS and YDEGEE. The V gene lost 7 bases and the J gene lost 1 base, with 16 bases spanning the gap. The CDR3 consists of 15 residues. The CDR3 sequence: CASLLTGMGTDTQYF. CDR3 sequence (DNA): TGTGCCAGCCTGTTAACAGGGATGGGCACAGATACGCAGTATTTT.

The rearrangement links TRBV7-2 to TRBJ1-2; no clear D gene. V was pared by 0 bases and J by 6 bases, with 14 bases between. The CDR3 sequence is 15 residues long. Germline V gene data show CDR1 as SGHTA and CDR2 as FQGNSA. CDR3 residues: CASSLARTRGDGYTF. CDR3 nucleotide sequence: TGTGCCAGCAGCTTAGCGCGCACACGCGGGGATGGCTACACCTTC.

This chain uses TRBV4-3 with TRBJ2-1; 7 bases line up with TRBD2. With V trimmed by 4 bases and J by 0 bases, 9 bases remained unmatched. The CDR3 is 17 amino acids. Germline V gene sequence: CDR1 LGHNA, CDR2 YSLEER. In nucleotides, the CDR3 is TGCGCCAGCAGCCCCCTTTCCGGGGGGAGCTCCTACAATGAGCAGTTCTTC. It specifies CASSPLSGGSSYNEQFF.

The chain combines TRBV5-1 with TRBJ1-2, with 11 bases aligning to TRBD1. CDR1 is SGHRS and CDR2 is YFSETQ in the germline V gene. The V segment lost 4 bases and the J segment 6 bases; nucleotides outside the gene matches: 5. The CDR3 extends over 14 amino acids. CDR3 amino acids: CASSKGQGVDGYTF. CDR3 nucleotide sequence: TGCGCCAGCAGCAAGGGACAGGGGGTGGATGGCTACACCTTC.

The chain recombines TRBV6-6 with TRBJ2-1; 11 bases fit TRBD1. The J segment lost 7 bases and the V segment lost 6 bases, leaving 5 bases of the junction unmatched. CDR1 is MNHNY, CDR2 SVGAGI, per germline (reference sequence). The CDR3 runs to 14 residues. CDR3 loop: CASSSGQGANEQFF. The CDR3 coding sequence is TGTGCCAGCAGCTCCGGACAGGGGGCGAATGAGCAGTTCTTC.

CDR3 region: CASSSTGGNQPQHF. The CDR3 bases are TGTGCCAGCAGCTCTACAGGGGGCAATCAGCCCCAGCATTTT. The chain couples TRBV7-2 to TRBJ1-5; 7 bases are shared with TRBD1. The CDR3 runs to 14 residues. Germline V gene data show CDR1 as SGHTA and CDR2 as FQGNSA. V lost 4 bases, J lost 2 bases, and 2 bases stayed unmatched.

This chain joins TRBV15 and TRBJ1-1, with D tentatively TRBD1 (5 bases). CDR1 is LNHNV, CDR2 YYDKDF, per germline (reference sequence). This CDR3 is built from 15 residues. The V end was cut by 5 bases, the J end by 0 bases, with 13 bases between. The chain's CDR3 is CATSSRGRLNTEAFF. The CDR3, as DNA: TGTGCCACCAGCTCAAGGGGCCGTTTGAACACTGAAGCTTTCTTT.

The rearrangement links TRBV6-1 to TRBJ2-7; 10 nucleotides agree with TRBD1. Germline loops: CDR1 MNHNS, CDR2 SASEGT. The V and J ends lost 7 bases and 1 base, in that order; junction bases with no gene match: 4. The CDR3 consists of 14 residues. CDR3 DNA: TGTGCCAGCATAGGGACAGGGGCTTCCTACGAGCAGTACTTC. Its translation: CASIGTGASYEQYF.

CDR3 nucleotide sequence: TGTGCCAGCAGCATTAGACCCGGGTGGCAGGGTGACACTGAAGCTTTCTTT. As protein: CASSIRPGWQGDTEAFF. The chain combines TRBV7-2 with TRBJ1-1; weak D call: TRBD1 (5 bases). The germline V gene has CDR1 SGHTA and CDR2 FQGNSA. This CDR3 contains 17 residues. Trimming removed 5 bases at V and 3 bases at J, with 22 bases between.

This clone occurred once. The DNA of the CDR3 is TGTGCCAGTAGTATCGCTCTCGTAGCGGGGGAGCAGTACTTC. Amino acids: CASSIALVAGEQYF. The V and J genes are TRBV19 and TRBJ2-7, with 8 positions matching TRBD2. This CDR3 comprises 14 residues. Germline CDR1 is LNHDA and CDR2 is SQIVND (reference sequence). With 3 bases clipped from V and 7 bases from J, the junction kept 8 bases outside the gene matches. Combining the CDR3 with reference TRBV19 and TRBJ2-7 gives the whole variable domain DGGITQSPKYLFRKEGQNVTLSCEQNLNHDAMYWYRQDPGQGLRLIYYSQIVNDFQKGDIAEGYSVSREKKESFPLTVTSAQKNPTAFYLCASSIALVAGEQYFGPGTRLTVT.

V gene TRBV9 combines with J gene TRBJ1-2; 12 bases fit TRBD1. CDR3 length equals 17 residues. CDR1 SGDLS and CDR2 YYNGEE come from the germline V gene. The V and J ends lost 4 bases and 5 bases, in that order; junction bases with no gene match: 12. This CDR3 is CASSPTHGTGGRYGYTF. The CDR3 DNA follows: TGTGCCAGCAGCCCCACCCACGGGACAGGGGGCCGGTATGGCTACACCTTC.

The V gene is TRBV7-2, the J gene TRBJ2-7, with D maybe TRBD2 (5 bases). V was pared by 5 bases and J by 3 bases, with 8 bases between. This CDR3 has 12 residues. CDR1 is SGHTA and CDR2 is FQGNSA in the germline V gene. CDR3 DNA: TGTGCCAGCAGCCCGGGGAGCTACGAGCAGTACTTC. Residues: CASSPGSYEQYF.

This chain uses TRBV18 with TRBJ1-5, with D perhaps matching TRBD1 (6 bases). Deletions cut 2 bases from V and 4 bases from J, with 18 bases between. The CDR3 has 17 residues. CDR1 and CDR2 (germline): KGHSH, LQKENI. The CDR3 region is CASSPGWTAAGNQPQHF. The DNA of the CDR3 is TGTGCCAGCTCACCAGGTTGGACAGCCGCAGGGAATCAGCCCCAGCATTTT. The complete variable domain, with remaining parts taken from reference TRBV18 and TRBJ1-5, reads NAGVMQNPRHLVRRRGQEARLRCSPMKGHSHVYWYRQLPEEGLKFMVYLQKENIIDESGMPKERFSAEFPKEGPSILRIQQVVRGDSAAYFCASSPGWTAAGNQPQHFGDGTRLSIL.